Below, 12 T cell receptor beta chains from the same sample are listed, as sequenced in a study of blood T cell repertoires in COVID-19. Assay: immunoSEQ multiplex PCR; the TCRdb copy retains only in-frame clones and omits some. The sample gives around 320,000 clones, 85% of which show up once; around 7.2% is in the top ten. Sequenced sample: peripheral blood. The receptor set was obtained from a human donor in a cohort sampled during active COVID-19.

The CDR3 DNA reads as TGTGCCAGCAGTCTGAACCTCCCTAGGCAGTACTTC. Its protein product is CASSLNLPRQYF. This chain joins TRBV12-3 or TRBV12-4 and TRBJ2-7; D gene unclear. The CDR3 consists of 12 residues. V dropped 5 bases and J dropped 9 bases, with 14 bases sitting between them.

The CDR3 bases are TGTGCCACAACAGGAGGGGCTGAAGCTTTCTTT. It yields the protein CATTGGAEAFF. The V gene is TRBV7-9, the J gene TRBJ1-1; D possibly corresponds to TRBD1 (5 bases). V dropped 10 bases and J dropped 6 bases, with 12 bases sitting between them. CDR1 SEHNR and CDR2 FQNEAQ come from the germline V gene (reference sequence). The CDR3 is 11 residues long.

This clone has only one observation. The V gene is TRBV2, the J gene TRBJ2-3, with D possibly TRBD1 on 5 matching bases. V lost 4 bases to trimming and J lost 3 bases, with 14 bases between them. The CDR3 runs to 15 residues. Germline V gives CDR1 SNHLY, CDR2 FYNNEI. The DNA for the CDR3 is TGTGCCAGCAGTGTCGGGTCAGGGCGTACAGATACGCAGTATTTT. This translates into CASSVGSGRTDTQYF.

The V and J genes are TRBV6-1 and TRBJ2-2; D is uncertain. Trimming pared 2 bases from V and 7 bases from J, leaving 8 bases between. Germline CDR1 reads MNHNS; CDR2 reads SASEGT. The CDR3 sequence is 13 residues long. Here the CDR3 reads CASSEYGGGELFF. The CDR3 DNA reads TGTGCCAGCAGTGAATACGGTGGCGGGGAGCTGTTTTTT.

CDR3 coding DNA: TGTGCCAGTTCAGGGCGTTCTAACTATGGCTACACCTTC. Amino acids: CASSGRSNYGYTF. The rearrangement joins TRBV19 to TRBJ1-2, with D tentatively TRBD1 (5 bases). The CDR3 runs 13 residues. Trimming cost V 8 bases and J 0 bases, with 10 bases left between them. Germline assignment: CDR1 LNHDA and CDR2 SQIVND (reference sequence).

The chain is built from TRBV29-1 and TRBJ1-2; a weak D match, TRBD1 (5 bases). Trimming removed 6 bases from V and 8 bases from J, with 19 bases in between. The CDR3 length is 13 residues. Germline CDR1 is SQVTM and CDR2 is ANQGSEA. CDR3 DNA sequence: TGCAGCGTAATCGGCGGCGGGGGAGAGGGCTACACCTTC. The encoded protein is CSVIGGGGEGYTF.

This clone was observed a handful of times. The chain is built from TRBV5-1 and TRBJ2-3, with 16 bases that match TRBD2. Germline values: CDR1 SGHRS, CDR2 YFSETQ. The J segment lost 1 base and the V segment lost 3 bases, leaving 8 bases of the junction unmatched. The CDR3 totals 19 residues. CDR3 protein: CASSSRPGLAGGRTDTQYF. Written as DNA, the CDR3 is TGCGCCAGCAGCTCCCGACCGGGACTAGCGGGGGGGCGCACAGATACGCAGTATTTT.

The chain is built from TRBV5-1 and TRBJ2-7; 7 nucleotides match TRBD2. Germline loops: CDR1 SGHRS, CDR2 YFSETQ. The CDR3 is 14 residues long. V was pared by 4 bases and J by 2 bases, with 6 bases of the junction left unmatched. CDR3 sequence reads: CASSGGGVTYEQYF. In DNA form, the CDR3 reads TGCGCCAGCAGCGGGGGAGGGGTTACCTACGAGCAGTACTTC.

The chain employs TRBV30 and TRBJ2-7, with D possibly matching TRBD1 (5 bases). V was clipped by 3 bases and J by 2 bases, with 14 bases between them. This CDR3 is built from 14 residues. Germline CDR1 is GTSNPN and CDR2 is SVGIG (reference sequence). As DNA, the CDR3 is TGTGCCTGGAGCCCCCGACAGTTGGCCTACGAGCAGTACTTC. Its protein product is CAWSPRQLAYEQYF.

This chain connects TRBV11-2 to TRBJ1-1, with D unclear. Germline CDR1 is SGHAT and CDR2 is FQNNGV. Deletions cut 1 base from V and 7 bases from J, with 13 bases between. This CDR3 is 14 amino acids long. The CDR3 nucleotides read TGTGCCAGCAGCTTAGTTCGAGGAGCGGTTGAAGCTTTCTTT. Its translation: CASSLVRGAVEAFF.

CDR3 sequence reads: CATSDMTSSTDTQYF. The CDR3 bases are TGTGCCACCAGTGACATGACATCTAGCACAGATACGCAGTATTTT. This rearrangement joins TRBV24-1 to TRBJ2-3; D is ambiguous. CDR3 size: 15 residues. Germline lookup yields CDR1 KGHDR and CDR2 SFDVKD. The V end was cut by 4 bases, the J end by 0 bases, with 10 bases between.

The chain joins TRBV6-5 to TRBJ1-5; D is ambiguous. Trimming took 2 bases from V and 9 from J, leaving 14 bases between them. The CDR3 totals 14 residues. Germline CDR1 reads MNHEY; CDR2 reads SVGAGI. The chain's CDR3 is CASSYPRASGPQHF. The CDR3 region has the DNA TGTGCCAGCAGTTACCCGAGGGCCTCGGGGCCCCAGCATTTT.